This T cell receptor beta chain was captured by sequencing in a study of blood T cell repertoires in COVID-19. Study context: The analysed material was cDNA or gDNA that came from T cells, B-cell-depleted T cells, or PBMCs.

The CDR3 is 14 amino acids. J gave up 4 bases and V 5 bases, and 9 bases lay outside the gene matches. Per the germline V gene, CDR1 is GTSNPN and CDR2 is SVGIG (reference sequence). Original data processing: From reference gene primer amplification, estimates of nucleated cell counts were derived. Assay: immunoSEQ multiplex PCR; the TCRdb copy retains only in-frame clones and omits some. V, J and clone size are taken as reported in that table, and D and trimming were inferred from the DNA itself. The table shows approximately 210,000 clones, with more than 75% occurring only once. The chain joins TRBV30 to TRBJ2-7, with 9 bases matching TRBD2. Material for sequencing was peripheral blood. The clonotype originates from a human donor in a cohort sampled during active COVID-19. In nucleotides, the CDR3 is TGTGCCTGGGCCGGGACTAGCTCCGGGTACGAGCAGTACTTC. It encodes CAWAGTSSGYEQYF.